This is a list of T cell receptor beta chains from one sample in a study of sequential checkpoint blockade in melanoma. Clones were sequenced by immunoSEQ multiplex PCR, and TCRdb holds only the in-frame ones, with some missing. The table has some 18,000 clones, 72% seen once. The material was CD8+ T cells sorted from blood (inferred from file names), obtained from a patient given nivolumab and ipilimumab in sequence. The source of these receptors is a human donor with melanoma. Both conserved end residues are part of each CDR3. D genes are given only for firm matches. Clone size is stated in some rows and not others, as once, few, many or a class when expanded.

CDR3 protein | CDR3 DNA | clone size | J gene | V gene | D gene
CASSWLTSGRGYEQYF | TGTGCCAGCAGCTGGCTTACTAGCGGGAGAGGGTACGAGCAGTACTTC | - | TRBJ2-7 | TRBV7-3 | TRBD2
CSGRDSYEQYF | TGCAGCGGGAGGGACTCCTACGAGCAGTACTTC | once | TRBJ2-7 | TRBV29-1 | -
CASRSSGHEQYF | TGTGCCAGCAGGTCAAGCGGGCACGAGCAGTACTTC | - | TRBJ2-7 | TRBV7-6 | -
CASSYSGGNSPLHF | TGTGCCAGCAGTTACTCCGGGGGAAATTCACCCCTCCACTTT | once | TRBJ1-6 | TRBV6-5 | -
CSVLGLPLAGFTSNEQYF | TGCAGCGTCCTCGGTTTGCCCTTAGCGGGATTTACGTCGAACGAGCAGTACTTC | - | TRBJ2-7 | TRBV29-1 | TRBD2
CASSVGRKPGEQYF | TGTGCCAGCAGCGTAGGACGGAAGCCGGGCGAGCAGTACTTC | few | TRBJ2-7 | TRBV9 | -
CASNAGGRRNEQFF | TGTGCCAGCAACGCCGGGGGGCGGCGGAATGAGCAGTTCTTC | few | TRBJ2-1 | TRBV2 | -
CASSLETAYYEQYF | TGTGCCAGCAGCTTGGAAACAGCCTACTACGAGCAGTACTTC | once | TRBJ2-7 | TRBV5-4 | -
CASSSRRRDGYTF | TGTGCCAGCAGCTCCCGGCGGAGGGATGGCTACACCTTC | - | TRBJ1-2 | TRBV5-6 | -
CASSDPKPIAGTSYEQYF | TGTGCCAGCAGCGATCCCAAACCGATAGCGGGAACCTCCTACGAGCAGTACTTC | few | TRBJ2-7 | TRBV9 | TRBD2
CASGLGYTF | TGTGCCAGCGGGCTTGGCTACACCTTC | few | TRBJ1-2 | TRBV6-4 | -
CASSLGWYGYTF | TGTGCCAGCAGCCTCGGGTGGTATGGCTACACCTTC | - | TRBJ1-2 | TRBV7-9 | -
CATESSGANVLTF | TGTGCCACCGAGAGCTCTGGGGCCAACGTCCTGACTTTC | - | TRBJ2-6 | TRBV15 | -
CAISATGTHEQYF | TGTGCCATCAGTGCAACAGGGACCCACGAGCAGTACTTC | once | TRBJ2-7 | TRBV10-3 | -
CASSPGRVYTEAFF | TGTGCCAGCAGCCCAGGCAGGGTTTACACTGAAGCTTTCTTT | few | TRBJ1-1 | TRBV7-3 | -
CAISDAGGTYEQYF | TGTGCCATCAGTGATGCAGGGGGTACCTACGAGCAGTACTTC | - | TRBJ2-7 | TRBV10-3 | TRBD1
CASSLGQTSLYEQYF | TGTGCCAGCAGCTTAGGACAGACTTCCCTCTACGAGCAGTACTTC | - | TRBJ2-7 | TRBV7-9 | -
CASSIDGGPREQYF | TGTGCCAGTAGTATCGACGGGGGGCCCCGGGAGCAGTACTTC | - | TRBJ2-7 | TRBV19 | -
CASSRSADSNQPQHF | TGTGCCAGCAGCCGGTCTGCGGATAGCAATCAGCCCCAGCATTTT | - | TRBJ1-5 | TRBV6-5 | -
CASSIFEGRAYNEQFF | TGTGCCAGTAGTATATTTGAGGGTAGAGCCTACAATGAGCAGTTCTTC | - | TRBJ2-1 | TRBV19 | -
CASSPTTGLGTEAFF | TGTGCCAGCAGTCCCACGACAGGGTTAGGCACTGAAGCTTTCTTT | - | TRBJ1-1 | TRBV27 | TRBD1
CASSQEVPSAGSYEQYF | TGTGCCAGCAGCCAAGAAGTTCCCTCGGCGGGCTCCTACGAGCAGTACTTC | - | TRBJ2-7 | TRBV4-2 | -